This T cell receptor beta chain is from a study of CD8 T cells in Susac syndrome. Looked up from germline, CDR1 is DFQATT and CDR2 is SNEGSKA (reference sequence). The CDR3 has 14 amino acids. Deletions cut 0 bases from V and 2 bases from J, with 10 bases between. TEMRA cells were FACS-enriched, while CD8+ and CD4+ T cells were negatively isolated. RNA totalling roughly 0.5 to 1 ug underwent reverse transcription with random hexamers. A single record per CDR3 protein comes from TCRdb applying MiXCR to the immunoSEQ multiplex PCR reads. This sample has roughly 190,000 distinct CDR3 sequences, with approximately 93% found just once.

The chain joins TRBV20-1 to TRBJ2-5; D may be TRBD2 (6 bases). This sequence was found in a human donor in good health. Sequencing was carried out using CD4+ T cells from PBMCs. CDR3 loop: CSARELANQETQYF. CDR3 sequence (DNA): TGCAGTGCTAGAGAACTAGCTAATCAAGAGACCCAGTACTTC.